This T cell receptor (beta chain) derives from a study of Ad26.COV2.S vaccination and SARS-CoV-2 variants. Produced via immunoSEQ multiplex PCR; TCRdb's table is partial and in-frame only. The sample comprises roughly 380,000 clones, 85% of which are singletons, and 3.3% rests with the top ten. Treatment in this sample: around 19 received Ad26.COV2.S at low or high dose, single or two shots; 5 received placebo; per-sample allocation not given. Day 63 after the first vaccine or placebo injection was the time point for sampling. A remark on this clone: Antigen: not known. Other DNA sequences from this sample encode an identical CDR3 as well.

V dropped 9 bases and J dropped 3 bases, with 20 bases sitting between them. The germline V gene has CDR1 SGHAT and CDR2 FQNNGV. The CDR3 runs to 15 residues. Notes on the study in general: Measures of TCR breadth and depth may have fallen short of total T cell responses. Reports say spike-specific CD8+ and CD4+ T cell responses covered substantial breadth after vaccination.

The sample was peripheral blood, taken in a trial of Ad26.COV2.S vaccine versus placebo. The receptor comes from a person aged 18-60 years who received the Ad26.COV2.S COVID-19 vaccine or a placebo. The chain uses TRBV11-2 and TRBJ1-2; TRBD1 is a possible D gene (5 bases). CDR3 amino acids: CASSSGVGRDYGYTF. The CDR3 DNA reads as TGTGCCAGTAGTTCAGGCGTGGGGCGCGACTATGGCTACACCTTC.